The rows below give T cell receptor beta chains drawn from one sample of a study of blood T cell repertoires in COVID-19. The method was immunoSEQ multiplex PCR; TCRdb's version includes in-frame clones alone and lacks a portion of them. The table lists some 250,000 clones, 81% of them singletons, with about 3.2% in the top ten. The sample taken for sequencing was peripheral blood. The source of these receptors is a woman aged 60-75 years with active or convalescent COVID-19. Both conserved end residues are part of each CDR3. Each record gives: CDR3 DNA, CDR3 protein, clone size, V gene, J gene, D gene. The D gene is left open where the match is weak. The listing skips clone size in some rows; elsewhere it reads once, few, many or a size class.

DNA: TGCGCCAGCAGCTTGGAGACAGGCCTCGACGGCACAGATACGCAGTATTTT
CDR3: CASSLETGLDGTDTQYF
size: .
V: TRBV5-1
J: TRBJ2-3
D: .

DNA: TGTGCCATCAGAAAAACCGGGACAGGAGATTATGGCTACACCTTC
CDR3: CAIRKTGTGDYGYTF
size: .
V: TRBV10-3
J: TRBJ1-2
D: TRBD1

DNA: TGTGCCAGCAGCGGCCCAGGGGCTAGAAACTACGAGCAGTACTTC
CDR3: CASSGPGARNYEQYF
size: .
V: TRBV5-6
J: TRBJ2-7
D: .

DNA: TGTGCCAGCAGCTTGTGGGCACCTCTCCAAGAGACCCAGTACTTC
CDR3: CASSLWAPLQETQYF
size: few
V: TRBV5-4
J: TRBJ2-5
D: .

DNA: TGTGCCACCAAGACAGGGGGATCGTTGGCCGATGGCTACACCTTC
CDR3: CATKTGGSLADGYTF
size: .
V: TRBV24-1
J: TRBJ1-2
D: TRBD1

DNA: TGTGCCAGCGCTAGACCGGGGATGGACACTGAAGCTTTCTTT
CDR3: CASARPGMDTEAFF
size: .
V: TRBV25-1
J: TRBJ1-1
D: .

DNA: TGTGCCAGCAGCGTAGGTCCCCCGGGATCCGAGCTGTTTTTT
CDR3: CASSVGPPGSELFF
size: .
V: TRBV9
J: TRBJ2-2
D: .

DNA: TGTGCCAGCAGCCAAGGGGGGGGCGGAGGGGACACTGAAGCTTTCTTT
CDR3: CASSQGGGGGDTEAFF
size: .
V: TRBV3-1/TRBV3-2
J: TRBJ1-1
D: .

DNA: TGTGCCAGCAGTGAGGGACAGGGAAAAAGGTCTGGAAACACCATATATTTT
CDR3: CASSEGQGKRSGNTIYF
size: .
V: TRBV2
J: TRBJ1-3
D: TRBD1

DNA: TGTGCCAGCAGCTCCGGTCTGACGGGGAGCTCTGGGGCCAACGTCCTGACTTTC
CDR3: CASSSGLTGSSGANVLTF
size: .
V: TRBV5-6
J: TRBJ2-6
D: .

DNA: TGTGCCAGCAGTTACGAATCCAGGGTCCCCGAGCAGTACTTC
CDR3: CASSYESRVPEQYF
size: .
V: TRBV6-5
J: TRBJ2-7
D: .

DNA: TGTGCCAGCAGCGTTAGGACTAGCGGGGAAGAGACCCAGTACTTC
CDR3: CASSVRTSGEETQYF
size: .
V: TRBV7-2
J: TRBJ2-5
D: TRBD2

DNA: TGTGCCAGCAGCTCCAGGGGAGTAGTAGCTTTCTTT
CDR3: CASSSRGVVAFF
size: .
V: TRBV7-8
J: TRBJ1-1
D: .

DNA: TGTGCCAGCAGCTGGACAGGGGTATACAATGAGCAGTTCTTC
CDR3: CASSWTGVYNEQFF
size: .
V: TRBV5-4
J: TRBJ2-1
D: TRBD1

DNA: TGTGCCAGCAGTAAACCCTCGGGGGGCGGGAGACAGCCCCAGCATTTT
CDR3: CASSKPSGGGRQPQHF
size: .
V: TRBV6-2/TRBV6-3
J: TRBJ1-5
D: .

DNA: TGTGCCAGCAGGATGGAGGGCAAGTTGGACACTGAAGCTTTCTTT
CDR3: CASRMEGKLDTEAFF
size: .
V: TRBV6-4
J: TRBJ1-1
D: .

DNA: TGCGCCAGCAGCCCGGACAGCCCTACCTCTGGAAACACCATATATTTT
CDR3: CASSPDSPTSGNTIYF
size: .
V: TRBV5-1
J: TRBJ1-3
D: .

DNA: TGTGCCAGCAGCCAAGGGGCGCCCCGAGCATTAAGTGAGCAGTTCTTC
CDR3: CASSQGAPRALSEQFF
size: .
V: TRBV3-1/TRBV3-2
J: TRBJ2-1
D: .

DNA: TGTGCCAGCAGTAGGGAGGAAGATCAGCCCCAGCATTTT
CDR3: CASSREEDQPQHF
size: .
V: TRBV6-4
J: TRBJ1-5
D: .

DNA: TGTGCCAGCAGCTTCACCTTCAGAGATACGCAGTATTTT
CDR3: CASSFTFRDTQYF
size: .
V: TRBV11-1
J: TRBJ2-3
D: .

DNA: TGTGCCAGTAACCGACAGCGTGGCGAGCAGGGAGCTTTCTTT
CDR3: CASNRQRGEQGAFF
size: .
V: TRBV6-6
J: TRBJ1-1
D: .

DNA: TGCGCCAGCAGCTTGAACAGGGTAGGAGACACCGGGGAGCTGTTTTTT
CDR3: CASSLNRVGDTGELFF
size: .
V: TRBV5-1
J: TRBJ2-2
D: .

DNA: TGCGCCAGCAGCCCCATTGAACAGGGGATCAACTACGAGCAGTACTTC
CDR3: CASSPIEQGINYEQYF
size: .
V: TRBV4-1
J: TRBJ2-7
D: TRBD1

DNA: TGTGCCACCACCTCTCGGGATCGCGTGGGCTATGGCTACACCTTC
CDR3: CATTSRDRVGYGYTF
size: .
V: TRBV10-3
J: TRBJ1-2
D: .

DNA: TGTGCCAGCAGTGGGGACAGCCTGGGTCCCCTATATGGCTACACCTTC
CDR3: CASSGDSLGPLYGYTF
size: once
V: TRBV27
J: TRBJ1-2
D: TRBD1

DNA: TGCGCCAGCAGCCATTTTGGGCCAGGGGGCATCGGGGAGCTGTTTTTT
CDR3: CASSHFGPGGIGELFF
size: .
V: TRBV4-3
J: TRBJ2-2
D: TRBD1

DNA: TGTGCCAGCAGTCCTCGGGACAGGGGGACGCGACGGGGCACCGGGGAGCTGTTTTTT
CDR3: CASSPRDRGTRRGTGELFF
size: .
V: TRBV6-6
J: TRBJ2-2
D: TRBD1

DNA: TGTGCCAGCAGTGAAAGTGGCCCGAACACCGGGGAGCTGTTTTTT
CDR3: CASSESGPNTGELFF
size: once
V: TRBV2
J: TRBJ2-2
D: .

DNA: TGTGCCAGCAGTCCCTGGACAGTCTATAATTCACCCCTCCACTTT
CDR3: CASSPWTVYNSPLHF
size: .
V: TRBV27
J: TRBJ1-6
D: .

DNA: TGTGCCTGGAGTCAGGCAGGGGATCAGCCCCAGCATTTT
CDR3: CAWSQAGDQPQHF
size: .
V: TRBV30
J: TRBJ1-5
D: .

DNA: TGTGCCAGCAGCTTAGGGGGGCCGGGCACTGAAGCTTTCTTT
CDR3: CASSLGGPGTEAFF
size: .
V: TRBV7-2
J: TRBJ1-1
D: .

DNA: TGTGCCAGCAGCTTAGTGGGGGACAGGGGGCGTTTCACTGAAGCTTTCTTT
CDR3: CASSLVGDRGRFTEAFF
size: once
V: TRBV13
J: TRBJ1-1
D: TRBD1

DNA: TGCGCCAGCAGCTTGGGGCAGGGGAACGAAAAACTGTTTTTT
CDR3: CASSLGQGNEKLFF
size: once
V: TRBV5-1
J: TRBJ1-4
D: .

DNA: TGTGCCAGCAGCTTAGTGAACAGGGAAGCCGAAGCTTTCTTT
CDR3: CASSLVNREAEAFF
size: .
V: TRBV7-9
J: TRBJ1-1
D: .

DNA: TGTGCCAGCAGTCGGGGAGGGGGCTCCTACAATGAGCAGTTCTTC
CDR3: CASSRGGGSYNEQFF
size: once
V: TRBV6-2/TRBV6-3
J: TRBJ2-1
D: .

DNA: TGCGCCAGCAGCGTTCGAATAGCGGGGGGCCAGGATGAGCAGTTCTTC
CDR3: CASSVRIAGGQDEQFF
size: once
V: TRBV5-1
J: TRBJ2-1
D: TRBD2

DNA: TGCGCCAGCAGCCCCGGACTAGCCGGGGAGCTGTTTTTT
CDR3: CASSPGLAGELFF
size: few
V: TRBV5-1
J: TRBJ2-2
D: TRBD2

DNA: TGTGCCAGCAGTTTACCAGGGAGCACAGATACGCAGTATTTT
CDR3: CASSLPGSTDTQYF
size: .
V: TRBV28
J: TRBJ2-3
D: .

DNA: TGCGCCAGCAGCCAAGGGATCAGGGGCACTGAAGCTTTCTTT
CDR3: CASSQGIRGTEAFF
size: few
V: TRBV4-3
J: TRBJ1-1
D: .

DNA: TGCGCCAGCAGTGAGCGACCGGGGCTAGCGGCAGAGCAGTACTTC
CDR3: CASSERPGLAAEQYF
size: .
V: TRBV10-1
J: TRBJ2-7
D: TRBD2

DNA: TGTGCCAGCAGTCTTGTATCAGGGGGGAGAGGCTACACCTTC
CDR3: CASSLVSGGRGYTF
size: .
V: TRBV27
J: TRBJ1-2
D: TRBD1

DNA: TGTGCCATCAGTGAGTCCAGGGGGCGAGAGACCCAGTACTTC
CDR3: CAISESRGRETQYF
size: .
V: TRBV10-3
J: TRBJ2-5
D: TRBD1

DNA: TGCGCCAGCAGCCTGGGGGACAGGGGGCCCTCTGGGGCCAACGTCCTGACTTTC
CDR3: CASSLGDRGPSGANVLTF
size: .
V: TRBV5-1
J: TRBJ2-6
D: TRBD1

DNA: TGTGCCAGCAGCCAAGCCACTAGCGGGGGAGTGGAGACCCAGTACTTC
CDR3: CASSQATSGGVETQYF
size: .
V: TRBV3-1/TRBV3-2
J: TRBJ2-5
D: TRBD2

DNA: TGTGCCACAAAGAATGGCAGGGCAAGCTCCTACGAGCAGTACTTC
CDR3: CATKNGRASSYEQYF
size: once
V: TRBV15
J: TRBJ2-7
D: .